This TCR beta chain was sequenced for a study of control samples from healthy donors and cancer patients. Sequencing used immunoSEQ multiplex PCR; TCRdb keeps in-frame clones, though not all of them. The sample includes tens of thousands of clones, 88% seen only once; the top ten take 4.5% to 6%. The germline CDR1 and CDR2 sequences are GTSNPN and SVGIG (reference sequence). The CDR3 length is 13 residues. V dropped 5 bases and J dropped 3 bases, with 14 bases sitting between them. The sample was blood. The receptor was isolated from a woman aged 45 to 65 in good health. This chain joins TRBV30 and TRBJ2-7; D is uncertain. CDR3 in amino acids: CAWWKVGNYEQYF. The CDR3 region has the DNA TGTGCCTGGTGGAAGGTAGGGAACTACGAGCAGTACTTC.